The clone carrying this T cell receptor (beta chain) has a single count. This sample stems from a study of blood T cell repertoires in COVID-19. Study-wide background: Specimens from acute and convalescent COVID-19 originated in the United States, Italy and Spain.

V was shortened by 9 bases and J by 7 bases, with 18 bases between the two germline ends. CDR3 length: 14 amino acids. Germline CDR1 reads KGHDR; CDR2 reads SFDVKD. Profiling relied on immunoSEQ multiplex PCR, and the TCRdb table lists in-frame clones only, not all of them. The repertoire holds around 270,000 clones, with over 80% as singletons. The sample taken for sequencing was PBMCs or T cells enriched from blood (not recorded which). The source is a middle-aged woman who had been exposed to COVID-19. This chain links TRBV24-1 with TRBJ2-1; no firm D call. The CDR3 sequence is CATDSGSGWNEQFF. The DNA for the CDR3 is TGTGCCACCGATTCTGGATCAGGTTGGAATGAGCAGTTCTTC.